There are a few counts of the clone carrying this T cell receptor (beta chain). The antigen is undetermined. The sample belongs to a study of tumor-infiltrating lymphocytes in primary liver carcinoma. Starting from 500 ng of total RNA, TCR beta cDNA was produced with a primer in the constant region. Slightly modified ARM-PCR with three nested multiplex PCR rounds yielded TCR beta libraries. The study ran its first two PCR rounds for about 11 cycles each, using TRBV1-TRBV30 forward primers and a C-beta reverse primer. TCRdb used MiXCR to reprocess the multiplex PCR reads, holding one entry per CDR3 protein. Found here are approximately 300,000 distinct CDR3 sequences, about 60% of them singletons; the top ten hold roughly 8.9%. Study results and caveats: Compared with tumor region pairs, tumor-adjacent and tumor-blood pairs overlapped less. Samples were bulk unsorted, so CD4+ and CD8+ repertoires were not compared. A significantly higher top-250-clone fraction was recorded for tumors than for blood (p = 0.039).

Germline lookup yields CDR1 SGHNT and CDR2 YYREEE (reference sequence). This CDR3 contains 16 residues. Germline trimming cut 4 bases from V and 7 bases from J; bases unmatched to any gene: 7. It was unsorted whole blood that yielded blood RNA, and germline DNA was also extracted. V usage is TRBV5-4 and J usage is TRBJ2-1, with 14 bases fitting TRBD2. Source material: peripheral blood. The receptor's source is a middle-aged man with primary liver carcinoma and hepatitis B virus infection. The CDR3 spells CASSLSGTSGSNEQFF. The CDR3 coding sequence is TGTGCCAGCAGCCTTTCCGGGACTAGCGGGAGTAATGAGCAGTTCTTC.